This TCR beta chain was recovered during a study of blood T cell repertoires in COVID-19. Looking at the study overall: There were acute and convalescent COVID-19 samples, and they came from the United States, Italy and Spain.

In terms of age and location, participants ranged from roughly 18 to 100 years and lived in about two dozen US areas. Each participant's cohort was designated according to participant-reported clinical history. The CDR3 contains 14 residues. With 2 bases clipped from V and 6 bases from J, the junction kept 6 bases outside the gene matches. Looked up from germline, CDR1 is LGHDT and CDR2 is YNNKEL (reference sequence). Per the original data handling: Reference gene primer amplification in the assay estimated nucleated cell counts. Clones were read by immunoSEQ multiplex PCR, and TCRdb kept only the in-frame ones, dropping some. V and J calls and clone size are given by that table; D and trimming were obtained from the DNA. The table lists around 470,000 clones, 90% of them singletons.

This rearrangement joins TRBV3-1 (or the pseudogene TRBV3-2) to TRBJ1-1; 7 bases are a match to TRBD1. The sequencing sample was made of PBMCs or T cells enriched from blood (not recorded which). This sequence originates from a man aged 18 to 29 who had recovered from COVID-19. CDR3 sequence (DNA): TGTGCCAGCAGCCAAAGGGGACAGTCCCCTGAAGCTTTCTTT. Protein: CASSQRGQSPEAFF.